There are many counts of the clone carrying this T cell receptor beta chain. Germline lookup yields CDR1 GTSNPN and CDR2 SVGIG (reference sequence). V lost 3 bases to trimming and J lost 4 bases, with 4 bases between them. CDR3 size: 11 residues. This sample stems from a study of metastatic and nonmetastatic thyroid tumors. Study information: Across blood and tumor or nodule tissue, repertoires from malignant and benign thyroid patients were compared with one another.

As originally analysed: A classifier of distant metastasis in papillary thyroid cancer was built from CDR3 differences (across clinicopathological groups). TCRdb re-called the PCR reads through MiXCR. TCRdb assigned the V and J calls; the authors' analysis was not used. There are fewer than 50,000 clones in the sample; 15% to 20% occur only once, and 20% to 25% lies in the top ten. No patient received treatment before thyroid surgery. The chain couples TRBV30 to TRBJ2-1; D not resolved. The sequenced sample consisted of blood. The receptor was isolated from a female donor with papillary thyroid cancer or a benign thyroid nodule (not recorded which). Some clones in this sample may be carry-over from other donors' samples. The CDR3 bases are TGTGCCTGGAGGGGGTACAATGAGCAGTTCTTC. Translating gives CAWRGYNEQFF.